Below are 27 T cell receptor beta chains sequenced from a single sample in a study of control samples from healthy donors and cancer patients. Data came from immunoSEQ multiplex PCR; TCRdb stores just in-frame clones and leaves some out. The table includes roughly 69,000 clones, about 83% detected once. Sequenced sample: blood. The receptor set was obtained from a man in his fifties or sixties in good health.

This clone was picked up one time. V is TRBV5-1 and J is TRBJ2-3, with 8 bases aligning to TRBD2. Trimming took 1 base from V and 4 from J; bases not matched to a gene: 11. CDR1 SGHRS and CDR2 YFSETQ come from the germline V gene. The CDR3 covers 17 residues. This chain's CDR3 is CASSLTSGVRRADTQYF. CDR3 in DNA: TGCGCCAGCAGCTTGACTAGCGGAGTAAGAAGGGCAGATACGCAGTATTTT.

V usage is TRBV11-2 and J usage is TRBJ1-5; 8 bases agree with TRBD1. From germline, CDR1 is SGHAT and CDR2 FQNNGV. The CDR3 is made up of 16 amino acids. V shed 4 bases, J shed 4 bases, and the junction held 9 bases outside the gene matches. The CDR3 protein is CASSSTRTGTNQPQHF. CDR3 coding DNA: TGTGCCAGCAGCTCAACACGGACAGGGACAAATCAGCCCCAGCATTTT.

There are a few counts of this clone. The rearrangement uses TRBV5-1 and TRBJ2-7; 10 bases match TRBD1. The CDR3 is made up of 14 amino acids. Per the germline V gene, CDR1 is SGHRS and CDR2 is YFSETQ. With 0 bases clipped from V and 4 bases from J, the junction kept 1 base outside the gene matches. In DNA form, the CDR3 reads TGCGCCAGCAGCTTGGCGGGACAGGGGTACGAGCAGTACTTC. Translated, it gives CASSLAGQGYEQYF.

The chain recombines TRBV6-6 with TRBJ1-5; TRBD1 agrees at 7 bases. V gave up 4 bases and J gave up 5 bases; unmatched junction bases: 11. The CDR3 totals 16 residues. In germline, CDR1 is MNHNY, CDR2 SVGAGI (reference sequence). The CDR3: CASSLPQTGKDQPQHF. DNA for the CDR3: TGTGCCAGCAGTTTACCCCAGACAGGGAAGGATCAGCCCCAGCATTTT.

The chain links TRBV3-1 (or the pseudogene TRBV3-2) to TRBJ1-2, with a weak D call TRBD1 (5 bases). CDR1 and CDR2 from the germline V gene are LGHDT and YNNKEL (reference sequence). Trimming stripped 0 bases from V and 8 bases from J, with 13 bases between. The CDR3 is 14 amino acids. CDR3 amino acids: CASSQEGDLRGYTF. The CDR3 bases are TGTGCCAGCAGCCAAGAAGGGGATTTGAGAGGCTACACCTTC.

The rearrangement joins TRBV2 to TRBJ2-7, with TRBD2 matching 7 bases. The V gene end was trimmed by 3 bases and the J gene end by 2 bases; junction bases not matched to a gene: 7. The CDR3 contains 15 residues. Per germline, CDR1 SNHLY and CDR2 FYNNEI. CDR3 nucleotide sequence: TGTGCCAGCAGTGACAGGCTAGCGGACGCCTACGAGCAGTACTTC. Encoded protein: CASSDRLADAYEQYF.

The rearrangement links TRBV18 to TRBJ1-1; D gene unclear. Per the germline V gene, CDR1 is KGHSH and CDR2 is LQKENI. The length of the CDR3 is 13 residues. V lost 2 bases to trimming and J lost 2 bases, with 6 bases between them. The CDR3 sequence: CASSPGDNTEAFF. CDR3 bases: TGTGCCAGCTCACCAGGAGATAACACTGAAGCTTTCTTT.

This clone was counted only a few times. The rearrangement uses TRBV19 and TRBJ2-1; D gene ambiguous. The CDR3 loop spans 13 amino acids. V lost 5 bases and J 4 bases, leaving 9 bases between the germline ends. The germline V gene has CDR1 LNHDA and CDR2 SQIVND (reference sequence). CDR3 bases: TGTGCCAGTAGTGAAGACGGTTACAATGAGCAGTTCTTC. Amino acids: CASSEDGYNEQFF.

This clone turned up a few times. The rearrangement links TRBV4-3 to TRBJ2-7; 9 nucleotides match TRBD2. Trimming removed 1 base from V and 2 bases from J; junction bases left unmatched: 3. Looked up from germline, CDR1 is LGHNA and CDR2 is YSLEER. This CDR3 region has 15 residues. The CDR3: CASSQAAGGPYEQYF. In DNA, the CDR3 is TGCGCCAGCAGCCAAGCGGCGGGAGGGCCCTACGAGCAGTACTTC.

This clone was counted a few times. This chain connects TRBV19 to TRBJ1-5; D ambiguous. Germline V gene lookup returns CDR1 LNHDA and CDR2 SQIVND (reference sequence). The CDR3 sequence is 17 residues long. V lost 6 bases, J lost 4 bases, and 22 bases lay in between. CDR3 DNA: TGTGCCAGTAGGCCCTCTACGGGGTTGGTCCTTAATCAGCCCCAGCATTTT. Its translation is CASRPSTGLVLNQPQHF.

This sequence joins TRBV11-2 and TRBJ2-2, with D possibly matching TRBD1 (5 bases). V was cut by 3 bases and J by 1 base, with 6 bases left in between. The CDR3 is 14 residues long. Germline V gene lookup returns CDR1 SGHAT and CDR2 FQNNGV. CDR3 region: CASSLDMNTGELFF. The DNA of the CDR3 is TGTGCCAGCAGCTTGGACATGAACACCGGGGAGCTGTTTTTT.

This clone was detected once. The chain couples TRBV2 to TRBJ2-1; D tentatively reads TRBD1 or TRBD2 (5 bases each). Trimming left V 1 base short and J 11 bases short, with 6 bases between. CDR1 and CDR2 (germline): SNHLY, FYNNEI. This CDR3 contains 11 residues. The CDR3 reads CASSEEGQQFF. CDR3 coding DNA: TGTGCCAGCAGTGAAGAGGGACAGCAGTTCTTC. The full variable domain, in which reference TRBV2 and TRBJ2-1 provide the parts outside the CDR3, is EPEVTQTPSHQVTQMGQEVILRCVPISNHLYFYWYRQILGQKVEFLVSFYNNEISEKSEIFDDQFSVERPDGSNFTLKIRSTKLEDSAMYFCASSEEGQQFFGPGTRLTVL.

The chain uses TRBV7-6 and TRBJ1-1, with TRBD1 matching over 10 bases. CDR1 is SGHVS, CDR2 FNYEAQ, per germline. V gave up 5 bases and J gave up 5 bases; unmatched junction bases: 8. This CDR3 is 15 amino acids long. CDR3 nucleotides: TGTGCCAGCAGCGGCGGGGACAGGGGATGGACTGAAGCTTTCTTT. This gives the protein CASSGGDRGWTEAFF.

V is TRBV7-6 and J is TRBJ2-7, with D possibly matching TRBD1 (5 bases). Trimming cost V 3 bases and J 3 bases, with 12 bases left between them. The CDR3 is 14 amino acids. Germline lookup yields CDR1 SGHVS and CDR2 FNYEAQ. DNA of the CDR3: TGTGCCAGCAGCTTCGACAGTGCCCGCTACGAGCAGTACTTC. Translated: CASSFDSARYEQYF. The complete variable domain, with remaining parts taken from reference TRBV7-6 and TRBJ2-7, reads GAGVSQSPRYKVTKRGQDVALRCDPISGHVSLYWYRQALGQGPEFLTYFNYEAQQDKSGLPNDRFSAERPEGSISTLTIQRTEQRDSAMYRCASSFDSARYEQYFGPGTRLTVT.

The rearrangement links TRBV6-1 to TRBJ2-1; 14 bases line up with TRBD2. The CDR3 contains 17 residues. CDR1 is MNHNS and CDR2 is SASEGT in the germline V gene. Losses at the gene ends were 0 bases for V and 8 bases for J; bases not matched to a gene: 6. Here the CDR3 reads CASSEAEGTSGSHEQFF. The CDR3 DNA sequence: TGTGCCAGCAGTGAAGCGGAGGGGACTAGCGGGAGCCATGAGCAGTTCTTC.

As DNA, the CDR3 is TGTGCCATCTCAACTGGGAGTACTAATGAAAAACTGTTTTTT. This gives the protein CAISTGSTNEKLFF. The V call is TRBV5-4, the J call TRBJ1-4; the D is unclear. The germline CDR1 and CDR2 sequences are SGHNT and YYREEE (reference sequence). CDR3 size: 14 residues. V was cut by 9 bases and J by 2 bases, with 14 bases left in between.

The chain links TRBV28 to TRBJ1-2, with a possible D match to TRBD1 (5 bases). CDR1 is MDHEN and CDR2 is SYDVKM in the germline V gene. The CDR3 spans 14 residues. Trimming pared 5 bases from V and 8 bases from J, leaving 18 bases between. The DNA for the CDR3 is TGTGCCAGCAGTGAGGGACCGAGGTACTCCGGCTACACCTTC. It codes for CASSEGPRYSGYTF.

The chain links TRBV2 to TRBJ2-5; 10 positions agree with TRBD1. Germline lookup yields CDR1 SNHLY and CDR2 FYNNEI. The CDR3 totals 14 residues. After removal of 7 bases from V and 1 base from J, the junction contained 3 bases not matched to a gene. The CDR3 spells CASNGQGVQETQYF. The CDR3 DNA reads TGTGCCAGCAATGGACAGGGGGTCCAAGAGACCCAGTACTTC.

This sequence joins TRBV18 and TRBJ2-7; the D gene is possibly TRBD1 (6 bases). V lost 4 bases and J lost 6, with 10 bases in between. From germline, CDR1 is KGHSH and CDR2 LQKENI. There are 12 residues in the CDR3. In nucleotides, the CDR3 is TGTGCCAGCTCACAACTAGGGGGCGAGCAGTACTTC. Translated: CASSQLGGEQYF.

The V and J genes are TRBV7-8 and TRBJ2-7, with D unresolved. CDR1 is SGHVS, CDR2 FQNEAQ, per germline. This CDR3 region has 15 residues. V lost 0 bases, J lost 4 bases, and 13 bases lay in between. In DNA, the CDR3 is TGTGCCAGCAGCTTAGCTACCGGGCCCCAATACGAGCAGTACTTC. Protein product: CASSLATGPQYEQYF.

On this clone itself: One end of the junction varies from germline; a read error may be responsible. V gene TRBV5-5 combines with J gene TRBJ1-1; 7 bases map to TRBD1. This CDR3 region has 15 residues. Germline assignment: CDR1 SGHKS and CDR2 YYEKEE (reference sequence). Written as DNA, the CDR3 is TGTGCCAGCCGCTTCGGTGACAGGGCGAACACTGAAGCTTTCTTT. As protein: CASRFGDRANTEAFF.

The rearrangement joins TRBV29-1 to TRBJ2-7; 13 bases map to TRBD2. The CDR3 extends over 19 amino acids. The trim removed 0 bases at V and 4 bases at J, leaving 15 bases unmatched. CDR1 and CDR2 from the germline V gene are SQVTM and ANQGSEA. CDR3 in amino acids: CSVEELTSGGDLGKYEQYF. In DNA, the CDR3 is TGCAGCGTTGAAGAATTAACTAGCGGGGGGGATCTGGGCAAATACGAGCAGTACTTC.

The chain is built from TRBV28 and TRBJ2-7, with a possible D match to TRBD1 (5 bases). V lost 5 bases and J 6 bases, leaving 8 bases between the germline ends. The germline gives CDR1 MDHEN, CDR2 SYDVKM. CDR3 size: 11 residues. CDR3 coding DNA: TGTGCCAGCAGTAGGGGCGGCGAGCAGTACTTC. Its protein is CASSRGGEQYF.

This chain joins TRBV25-1 and TRBJ2-6, with D maybe TRBD2 (5 bases). Germline values: CDR1 MGHDK, CDR2 SYGVNS. The CDR3 extends over 15 amino acids. The V end lost 6 bases, the J end lost 0 bases, and 9 bases lay between the germline ends. CDR3: CASSGLYSGANVLTF. The CDR3 coding sequence is TGTGCCAGCAGCGGACTCTACTCTGGGGCCAACGTCCTGACTTTC.

This clone was detected once. The CDR3 DNA sequence: TGCAGCGTTCGGCCCGGGACAGGAAACACCGGGGAGCTGTTTTTT. Encoded protein: CSVRPGTGNTGELFF. V usage is TRBV29-1 and J usage is TRBJ2-2, with 8 positions matching TRBD1. This CDR3 has 15 amino acids. Germline V CDR1 and CDR2: SQVTM, ANQGSEA. Losses at the gene ends were 5 bases for V and 2 bases for J; bases not matched to a gene: 7.

The chain has TRBV3-1 (or the pseudogene TRBV3-2) and TRBJ1-6, with D possibly being TRBD1 (5 bases). The germline V gene has CDR1 LGHDT and CDR2 YNNKEL (reference sequence). This CDR3 has 15 amino acids. V was trimmed by 1 base and J by 4 bases, leaving 8 bases between them. CDR3 in amino acids: CASSQGGTYNSPLHF. For the CDR3, the DNA is TGTGCCAGCAGCCAAGGAGGGACTTATAATTCACCCCTCCACTTT.

This clone was recorded only once. This sequence joins TRBV7-3 and TRBJ2-1, with 7 nucleotides matching TRBD2. The trim removed 2 bases at V and 5 bases at J, leaving 0 bases unmatched. CDR3 size: 13 residues. Germline values: CDR1 SGHTA, CDR2 FQGTGA. In nucleotides, the CDR3 is TGTGCCAGCAGCTTAGGACTAGACAATGAGCAGTTCTTC. It codes for CASSLGLDNEQFF.